This T cell receptor beta chain emerged from a study of human T cells and chemical hapten exposure. There are 11 residues in the CDR3. The germline gives CDR1 DFQATT, CDR2 SNEGSKA (reference sequence). V was shortened by 6 bases and J by 4 bases, with 9 bases between the two germline ends. In its sample, this clonotype was seen many times. MiXCR was run by TCRdb on the RACE reads, yielding one entry per CDR3 protein. The sample yields fewer than 50,000 distinct CDR3 sequences, about 4.2% seen once. Time point of the sample: patch test 1, 2 weeks after DPC sensitization. Noted treatment: therapeutic diphenylcyclopropenone sensitization with weekly scalp DPC. The study extracted total RNA from unfractionated whole blood.

V is TRBV20-1 and J is TRBJ2-5; tentatively, D is TRBD2 (6 bases). The receptor was derived from a man aged 50 or older with alopecia areata. Some clones in this sample may be carry-over from other donors' samples. The sequenced sample was whole blood, obtained in connection with sensitization to the hapten diphenylcyclopropenone (DPC). The CDR3 is CSAGTRETQYF. DNA for the CDR3: TGCAGTGCGGGGACTCGAGAGACCCAGTACTTC.